The clone carrying this T cell receptor beta chain was counted ten times or more. As yet, its antigen is unknown. The data originate from a study of T cell repertoires in cytomegalovirus infection. For the study at large: It can be stated that public TCR beta signatures indicated CMV infection as well as a matching HLA type.

General study results and limits: The ex vivo response was dominated by HLA-C-restricted CMV-specific TCR beta clonotypes. The cumulative frequency of public TCR beta families distinguished individuals who carried CMV together with the relevant HLA.

TCRdb independently ran MiXCR on the reads; one entry per CDR3 protein. Of around 630,000 distinct CDR3 sequences in the sample, approximately 25% were seen once. This CDR3 has 15 residues. Looked up from germline, CDR1 is SGHVS and CDR2 is FQNEAQ. The V end lost 4 bases, the J end lost 4 bases, and 13 bases lay between the germline ends. Sequencing input: CD8+ T cells from PBMCs. The sequence derives from a human donor in good health (CMV status not recorded). Some clones in this sample may be carry-over from other donors' samples. The gene calls are TRBV7-8 and TRBJ2-2; perhaps D is TRBD1 or TRBD2 (5 bases each). CDR3 in amino acids: CASSYRTRGTGELFF. The CDR3 coding sequence is TGTGCCAGCAGCTACCGGACGAGGGGCACCGGGGAGCTGTTTTTT.